This entry concerns a single TCR beta chain. Its antigen remains unknown. This sample is drawn from a study of T cell responses to AZD1222 COVID-19 vaccine. Findings and limits, study-wide: Clonal diversity was possibly underestimated, and white British individuals and females predominated among donors. The CD4 TCRs associated with vaccination extended across spike and predominated at 160-218 and 743-854.

The germline CDR1 and CDR2 sequences are LGHNA and YSLEER. Unmatched junction bases numbered 6, after V lost 4 bases and J lost 8 bases. This CDR3 contains 15 residues. The method was immunoSEQ multiplex PCR; TCRdb's version includes in-frame clones alone and lacks a portion of them. The repertoire includes 150,000 to 200,000 clones, over 85% of them detected once, and around 3.6% sits in the top ten. This chain joins TRBV4-3 and TRBJ2-1; 12 nucleotides align to TRBD1. The sequence came from an adult who received the MenACWY meningococcal vaccine as a control. The sample consisted of peripheral blood, taken 28 days after the second dose of the MenACWY control vaccine. The chain's CDR3 is CASSLGQGALDEQFF. CDR3 in DNA: TGCGCCAGCAGCCTGGGACAGGGGGCTCTGGATGAGCAGTTCTTC.